The 12 T cell receptor beta chains below come from one sample, sequenced in a study of early T cells in non-severe SARS-CoV-2 infection. Using its own MiXCR run on the 5' RACE reads, TCRdb lists one record per CDR3 protein. Of about 32,000 distinct CDR3 sequences detected, about 3.8% appear once; the ten largest clones hold over 5%. Sequencing input: whole blood. These receptors all stem from an adult who was a healthcare worker with PCR-confirmed SARS-CoV-2 infection or an uninfected control (not recorded which).

In its sample, this clonotype was seen many times. This chain links TRBV27 with TRBJ1-2; D is possibly TRBD1 (5 bases). CDR1 is MNHEY and CDR2 is SMNVEV in the germline V gene (reference sequence). This CDR3 region has 14 residues. Trimming took 2 bases from V and 2 from J, leaving 9 bases between them. CDR3 sequence: CASSLGTFNYGYTF. In DNA form, the CDR3 reads TGTGCCAGCAGTTTAGGGACTTTCAACTATGGCTACACCTTC.

This clonotype came up many times. The CDR3 DNA is TGTGCCAGCTCACCCACCGGCTTTGACACTGAAGCTTTCTTT. It is translated as CASSPTGFDTEAFF. This chain links TRBV18 with TRBJ1-1; D ambiguous. V was trimmed by 3 bases and J by 3 bases, leaving 11 bases between them. CDR1 is KGHSH and CDR2 is LQKENI in the germline V gene. There are 14 residues in the CDR3.

J is TRBJ1-6 and V is TRBV12-3 or TRBV12-4; D gene unclear. The CDR3 length is 13 residues. This chain's CDR3 is CISKLADDSPLHF. The DNA of the CDR3 is TGTATCAGCAAGCTGGCAGACGATTCACCCCTCCACTTT.

The sample holds many counts of this clonotype. The CDR3 nucleotides are TGTGCCAGCAGCCCTCTGACAGGGGGTAGTGAGACCCAGTACTTC. Translating gives CASSPLTGGSETQYF. V and J are TRBV7-2 and TRBJ2-5; 9 bases agree with TRBD1. The CDR3 spans 15 residues. J lost 5 bases, V lost 5 bases, and 9 bases had no gene match. The germline CDR1 and CDR2 sequences are SGHTA and FQGNSA.

This clonotype showed up many times. This chain links TRBV18 with TRBJ1-1; D not certain. Germline assignment: CDR1 KGHSH and CDR2 LQKENI. The CDR3 has 15 amino acids. The V gene lost 6 bases and the J gene lost 3 bases, with 17 bases spanning the gap. This chain's CDR3 is CASSKIGRPHTEAFF. CDR3 in DNA: TGTGCCAGCTCCAAGATTGGGCGGCCGCACACTGAAGCTTTCTTT.

This clonotype was found many times. This rearrangement joins TRBV7-2 to TRBJ1-1, with D possibly being TRBD1 (6 bases). The V gene lost 4 bases and the J gene lost 7 bases, with 13 bases spanning the gap. Germline loops: CDR1 SGHTA, CDR2 FQGNSA. The CDR3 spans 13 residues. CDR3 sequence reads: CASSWRQDREAFF. The CDR3 DNA follows: TGTGCCAGCAGCTGGCGACAGGACCGTGAAGCTTTCTTT.

This clonotype was found many times. The V and J genes are TRBV9 and TRBJ2-5; 10 bases agree with TRBD1. The CDR3 runs 16 residues. The germline gives CDR1 SGDLS, CDR2 YYNGEE. Trimming removed 3 bases from V and 5 bases from J; junction bases left unmatched: 10. The CDR3 spells CASSARDRGGGETQYF. The CDR3 coding sequence is TGTGCCAGCAGCGCCCGGGACAGGGGAGGAGGGGAGACCCAGTACTTC.

This chain links TRBV6-5 with TRBJ2-7; the D gene is possibly TRBD2 (5 bases). The germline gives CDR1 MNHEY, CDR2 SVGAGI. Trimming shortened V by 5 bases and J by 5 bases, and 19 bases separated the two germline ends. This CDR3 region has 15 residues. CDR3: CASSPTGELKHEQYF. CDR3 in DNA: TGTGCCAGCAGTCCCACCGGGGAGCTGAAGCACGAGCAGTACTTC.

This clonotype was seen only a few times. The chain employs TRBV7-8 and TRBJ2-7; TRBD1 matches 8 bases. The germline gives CDR1 SGHVS, CDR2 FQNEAQ. Unmatched junction bases numbered 3, after V lost 2 bases and J lost 3 bases. The CDR3 contains 14 residues. CDR3 loop: CASSLRTGIYEQYF. DNA of the CDR3: TGTGCCAGCAGCTTAAGGACAGGGATCTACGAGCAGTACTTC.

This clonotype was detected many times. The chain has TRBV19 and TRBJ1-5; D remains unclear. The V end was cut by 7 bases, the J end by 5 bases, with 9 bases between. The CDR3 is made up of 12 amino acids. Per the germline V gene, CDR1 is LNHDA and CDR2 is SQIVND (reference sequence). The CDR3 nucleotides read TGTGCCAGTAACCGCGGGGATCAGCCCCAGCATTTT. Translation: CASNRGDQPQHF.

This clonotype was seen at least ten times. The CDR3 sequence: CASSQGGTANTGELFF. The DNA of the CDR3 is TGTGCCAGCAGCCAGGGGGGGACAGCGAACACCGGGGAGCTGTTTTTT. The genes are TRBV25-1 and TRBJ2-2; D tentatively fits TRBD1 or TRBD2 (7 bases each). The CDR3 is 16 residues long. Germline V gives CDR1 MGHDK, CDR2 SYGVNS. V shed 6 bases and J shed 0 bases, with 14 bases lying between them.

This clonotype was recorded at least ten times. J is TRBJ1-6 and V is TRBV9; 7 bases agree with TRBD1. V gave up 4 bases and J gave up 6 bases; unmatched junction bases: 7. The germline V gene encodes CDR1 SGDLS and CDR2 YYNGEE. The CDR3 is made up of 15 amino acids. The CDR3 DNA reads as TGTGCCAGCAGCTCCGGGACAGCAAGTAATTCACCCCTCCACTTT. This codes for CASSSGTASNSPLHF.